This T cell receptor beta chain is from a study of vaccination and CD4 T cells after COVID-19 (dated by TCRdb to between 2021 and 2024). For the study in its entirety: Convalescent patients had a positive SARS-CoV-2 result on nasal swab PCR, and of these patients, several had mild disease and one had severe disease. Post-COVID blood samples were collected from convalescent patients a median of around 100 days after diagnosis, with a range of about 30 to 170 days. Six males and four females were included in the convalescent cohort, with two Hispanic individuals, seven Caucasians, two Asians and one multiracial person represented. Participants received two doses of either the Pfizer-BioNTech BNT162b2 vaccine (n=8) or the Moderna mRNA-1273 vaccine (n=2). Control cultures received a CEFX viral epitope pool as the positive control, an HIV-1 Nef peptide pool as the negative control, or no peptide. Post-vaccine blood samples were obtained a median of roughly 75 days after the second vaccine dose, with a range of about 12 to 241 days. The spike-specific CD4+ TCR repertoire was compared before and after mRNA vaccination in approximately ten COVID-19 convalescent patients and 4 infection-naive healthy vaccine recipients. The cultures were stimulated with overlapping spike peptide pools from SARS-CoV-2 and from the common cold coronaviruses HCoV-NL63, HCoV-OC43 and HCoV-229E.

The table lists this clonotype with a few counts. The target of this receptor is not known. Base qualities are not at hand, and no much larger clone is one base apart. General conclusions and limits of the study: The median count of SARS-CoV-2-reactive clonotypes went up from about 23 after infection to approximately 40 after vaccination, although the change was not significant. Among convalescent patients, a median around 86% of the SARS-CoV-2-reactive clones seen after vaccination appeared only after vaccination, which suggests priming specific to the vaccine. The study included relatively few convalescent patients and did not analyze early timepoints after natural infection. Of the vaccine-specific clones found in convalescent patients, nearly all (304 of 307) were mono-reactive for SARS-CoV-2 spike instead of being cross-reactive with common cold coronaviruses.

The treatment or condition label for this specimen denotes: roughly 10-day PBMC culture with coronavirus spike peptide pools or control peptides (ViraFEST assay). To expand antigen-specific T cells with peptide pools and then pick out the expanded clonotypes through TCR sequencing, the study relied on the ViraFEST assay. The positive SARS-CoV-2 PCR tests of the convalescent patients were dated from March to December 2020, before the Alpha, Beta and Delta variants emerged in the United States. Each well held 2.2 million or so PBMCs cultured with around 10 ug/ml peptide pools in IMDM containing around 5% human AB serum and around 10 IU/ml IL-2. On days 3 and 7, half of the culture medium was replaced with fresh IL-2-containing medium. After 10 days of culture, CD4+ T cells were isolated by negative selection with the EasySep CD4+ T cell isolation kit. Ficoll-Paque Plus gradient centrifugation was used to isolate PBMCs from whole blood, and the isolated PBMCs were then either used fresh or cryopreserved at -140C. In general, triplicate wells were set up for every culture condition.

Library preparation employed PCR. At the Johns Hopkins FTIC core, DNA from the cultured CD4+ T cells underwent TCR sequencing with the Oncomine TCR Beta short-read assay. Genomic DNA was extracted from the cultured CD4+ T cells with the QIAamp micro DNA kit. Oncomine TCR Beta libraries made from cultured CD4+ T cells were pooled using unique dual indexes and sequenced on an Illumina iSeq 100. The authors' pipeline ran thus. Non-productive sequences were removed, and CDR3s not starting with C, not ending with F or W, or shorter than 7 amino acids were discarded. Antigen-specific clonotypes were identified with the MANAFEST web application by comparing peptide-stimulated wells with reference and other culture wells. To be called positive, a clone needed an FDR below 0.05, an odds ratio above 5, and a productive frequency above 0.1% in at least two of three replicate wells. Clonotypes that were significantly expanded in both SARS-CoV-2 spike wells and at least one common cold coronavirus spike condition were defined as cross-reactive. CDR3 homology was assessed with Levenshtein distances (stringdist) and unrooted phylogenetic trees (ape) in R version 3.6.1. TCRdb trimmed public reads at Q25 via fastp, called clones via MiXCR and kept in-frame beta chains. Under each unique CDR3 protein, matching rows form one entry showing the most common genes and DNA. TCRdb, not the authors, supplied the V and J calls. This sample is represented by 20,000 or so distinct CDR3 sequences; 45% to 70% of them were singletons. Jointly, the top ten make up more than 6.5% of the sample.

The junction carries 10 bases between V and J, which are trimmed by 6 bases and 1 base respectively. CDR1 and CDR2 were assigned from the germline V gene as SGHAT and FQNNGV. The CDR3 covers 15 residues, taking in both the cysteine and the phenylalanine. Solely the CDR3 DNA is kept, with 45 bases framed from the first base. The sequenced sample consisted of CD4+ T cells from blood, cultured in vitro. The chain is made from TRBV11-2 and TRBJ1-6, with the identity of the D gene unclear. This TCR came from a human donor who had recovered from COVID-19. The DNA sequence is TGTGCCAGCAGTAAATGGGGTTCCTATAATTCACCCCTCCACTTT. Its protein is CASSKWGSYNSPLHF.